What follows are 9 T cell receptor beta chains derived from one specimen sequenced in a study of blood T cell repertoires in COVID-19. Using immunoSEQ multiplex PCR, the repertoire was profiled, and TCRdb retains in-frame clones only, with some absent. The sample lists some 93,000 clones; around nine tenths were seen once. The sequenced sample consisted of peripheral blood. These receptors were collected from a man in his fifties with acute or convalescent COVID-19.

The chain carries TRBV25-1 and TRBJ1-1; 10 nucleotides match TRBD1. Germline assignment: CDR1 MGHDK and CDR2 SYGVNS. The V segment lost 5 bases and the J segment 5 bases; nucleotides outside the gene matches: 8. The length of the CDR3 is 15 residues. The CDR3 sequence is CASSYGQGEWTEAFF. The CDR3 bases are TGTGCCAGCAGTTATGGACAGGGGGAATGGACTGAAGCTTTCTTT.

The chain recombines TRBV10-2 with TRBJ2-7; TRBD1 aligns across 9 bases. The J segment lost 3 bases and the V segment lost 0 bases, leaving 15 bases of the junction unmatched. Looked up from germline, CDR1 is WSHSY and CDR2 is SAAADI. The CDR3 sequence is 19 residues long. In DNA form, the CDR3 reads TGCGCCAGCAGTGAGTCGTGGGTTCCCCGGGACAGGGCCTTCTACGAGCAGTACTTC. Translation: CASSESWVPRDRAFYEQYF.

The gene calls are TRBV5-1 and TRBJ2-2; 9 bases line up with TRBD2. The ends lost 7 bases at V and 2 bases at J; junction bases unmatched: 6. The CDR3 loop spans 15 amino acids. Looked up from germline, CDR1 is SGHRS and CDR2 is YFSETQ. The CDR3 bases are TGCGCCAGCCAGATAGCGGGAGATAACACCGGGGAGCTGTTTTTT. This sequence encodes CASQIAGDNTGELFF.

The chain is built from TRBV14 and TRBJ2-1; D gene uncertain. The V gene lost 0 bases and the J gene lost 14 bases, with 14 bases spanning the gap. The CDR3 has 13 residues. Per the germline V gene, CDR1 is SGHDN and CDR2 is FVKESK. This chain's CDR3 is CASSQDAPRRKFF. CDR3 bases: TGTGCCAGCAGCCAAGATGCGCCTAGGCGAAAGTTCTTC.

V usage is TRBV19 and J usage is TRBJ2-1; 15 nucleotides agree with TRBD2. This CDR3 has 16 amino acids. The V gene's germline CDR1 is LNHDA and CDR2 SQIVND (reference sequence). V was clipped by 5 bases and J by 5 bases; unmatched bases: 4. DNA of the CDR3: TGTGCCAGTAGTGGACTAGCGGGAGGGTTTAACAATGAGCAGTTCTTC. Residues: CASSGLAGGFNNEQFF.

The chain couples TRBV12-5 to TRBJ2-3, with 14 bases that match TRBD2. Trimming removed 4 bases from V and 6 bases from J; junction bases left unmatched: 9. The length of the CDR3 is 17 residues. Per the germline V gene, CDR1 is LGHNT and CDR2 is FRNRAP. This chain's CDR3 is CASGYRGLAGVRDTQYF. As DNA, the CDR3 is TGTGCTAGTGGTTATCGGGGACTAGCGGGAGTAAGGGATACGCAGTATTTT.

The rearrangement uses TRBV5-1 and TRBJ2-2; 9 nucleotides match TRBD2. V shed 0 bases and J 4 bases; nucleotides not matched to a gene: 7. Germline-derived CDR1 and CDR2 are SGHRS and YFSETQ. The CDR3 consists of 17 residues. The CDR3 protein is CASSLEGGRVSTGELFF. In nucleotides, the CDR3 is TGCGCCAGCAGCTTGGAAGGCGGGAGGGTGAGCACCGGGGAGCTGTTTTTT. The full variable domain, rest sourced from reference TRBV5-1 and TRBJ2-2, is KAGVTQTPRYLIKTRGQQVTLSCSPISGHRSVSWYQQTPGQGLQFLFEYFSETQRNKGNFPGRFSGRQFSNSRSEMNVSTLELGDSALYLCASSLEGGRVSTGELFFGEGSRLTVL.

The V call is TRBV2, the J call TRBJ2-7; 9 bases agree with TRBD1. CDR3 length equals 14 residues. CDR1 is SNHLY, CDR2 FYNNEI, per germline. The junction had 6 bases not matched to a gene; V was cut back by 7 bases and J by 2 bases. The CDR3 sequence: CASTLRDRAYEQYF. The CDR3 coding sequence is TGTGCCAGCACCCTACGGGACAGGGCCTACGAGCAGTACTTC.

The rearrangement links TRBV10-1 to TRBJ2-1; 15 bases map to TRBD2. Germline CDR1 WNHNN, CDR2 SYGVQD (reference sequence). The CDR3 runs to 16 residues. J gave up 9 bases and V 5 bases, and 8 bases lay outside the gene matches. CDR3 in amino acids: CASSPRTSGRALEQFF. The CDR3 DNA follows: TGCGCCAGCAGTCCAAGGACTAGCGGGAGGGCCCTTGAGCAGTTCTTC.